The 23 T cell receptor beta chains given below trace back to one sample, sequenced in a study of blood T cell dynamics during melanoma immunotherapy. Regarding time point: pre-treatment baseline. Measured with immunoSEQ multiplex PCR; TCRdb has only the in-frame clones, and not every one. The sample lists several thousand clones, around 85% occurring once. Sequences were derived from blood, sampled from a patient treated with checkpoint blockade. All receptors come from a human donor with melanoma.

This clone was picked up one time. V is TRBV19 and J is TRBJ1-2; 7 nucleotides line up with TRBD1. Germline-derived CDR1 and CDR2 are LNHDA and SQIVND (reference sequence). V lost 0 bases, J lost 3 bases, and 10 bases stayed unmatched. There are 17 residues in the CDR3. CDR3 in DNA: TGTGCCAGTAGTATAGATCTCCAGACAGGGTCGGACTATGGCTACACCTTC. Translation gives CASSIDLQTGSDYGYTF.

V usage is TRBV27 and J usage is TRBJ2-5; 7 positions agree with TRBD1. The V and J ends lost 5 bases and 5 bases, in that order; junction bases with no gene match: 2. CDR1 and CDR2 (germline): MNHEY, SMNVEV (reference sequence). The CDR3 covers 12 residues. The CDR3 DNA sequence: TGTGCCAGCAGTGCCAGGGGGGAGACCCAGTACTTC. Translating it yields CASSARGETQYF.

V usage is TRBV5-6 and J usage is TRBJ2-2; D not certain. The CDR3 is 14 amino acids. Germline lookup yields CDR1 SGHDT and CDR2 YYEEEE. V was trimmed by 3 bases and J by 1 base, leaving 7 bases between them. CDR3 residues: CASSSSRNTGELFF. The DNA for the CDR3 is TGTGCCAGCAGCTCATCACGGAACACCGGGGAGCTGTTTTTT.

CDR3 in DNA: TGCGCCAGCAGCCGTATAGGATCGGGACAGGGGGCCGCAGATACGCAGTATTTT. It encodes CASSRIGSGQGAADTQYF. The chain uses TRBV5-1 and TRBJ2-3, with 12 bases identical to TRBD1. This CDR3 spans 18 amino acids. J lost 4 bases, V lost 4 bases, and 13 bases had no gene match. Germline V CDR1 and CDR2: SGHRS, YFSETQ.

V is TRBV19 and J is TRBJ2-1; D is ambiguous. The V gene lost 4 bases and the J gene lost 9 bases, with 13 bases spanning the gap. The CDR3 is 13 residues long. Germline V lookup: CDR1 LNHDA, CDR2 SQIVND (reference sequence). CDR3 residues: CASSSGTTTEQFF. CDR3 nucleotide sequence: TGTGCCAGTAGTAGCGGAACTACCACTGAGCAGTTCTTC.

Note on this clone: The junction shows a germline mismatch at one end, possibly a read error. V usage is TRBV18 and J usage is TRBJ2-3; TRBD2 aligns across 10 bases. The CDR3 runs to 15 residues. Germline V gene sequence: CDR1 KGHSH, CDR2 LQKENI. CDR3 protein: CASSPLAGQSDTQYF. CDR3 DNA: TGTGCCAGCTCTCCACTAGCGGGGCAGTCGGATACGCAGTATTTT.

The J gene is TRBJ2-5, the V gene TRBV9; 8 bases align to TRBD2. V was pared by 4 bases and J by 5 bases, with 16 bases of the junction left unmatched. The CDR3 has 17 residues. The germline V gene encodes CDR1 SGDLS and CDR2 YYNGEE. CDR3 sequence (DNA): TGTGCCAGCAGCCCCCGGGGGGGGAGGGAGAATCGGGAGACCCAGTACTTC. As protein: CASSPRGGRENRETQYF.

V is TRBV2 and J is TRBJ2-3; tentatively, D is TRBD2 (6 bases). This CDR3 spans 15 amino acids. CDR1 and CDR2 (germline): SNHLY, FYNNEI. The V end lost 6 bases, the J end lost 5 bases, and 18 bases lay between the germline ends. The CDR3 DNA reads as TGTGCCAGCAGCCTGACTCCGGGAGAGGGAGATACGCAGTATTTT. Its protein product is CASSLTPGEGDTQYF.

In DNA form, the CDR3 reads TGTGCCAGCAGTTTATCTTTCACCGGGACTAGCGGGGTTAGCTCCTACAATGAGCAGTTCTTC. Translated, it gives CASSLSFTGTSGVSSYNEQFF. V and J are TRBV27 and TRBJ2-1; the match to TRBD2 covers 13 bases. In germline, CDR1 is MNHEY, CDR2 SMNVEV (reference sequence). This CDR3 is built from 21 residues. The trim removed 0 bases at V and 0 bases at J, leaving 11 bases unmatched.

This chain uses TRBV6-1 with TRBJ2-1, with unresolved D. CDR3 size: 13 residues. Germline V gene sequence: CDR1 MNHNS, CDR2 SASEGT. The V gene lost 7 bases and the J gene lost 5 bases, with 12 bases spanning the gap. The CDR3 coding sequence is TGTGCCAGCAAGGTTTCGCTAAACAATGAGCAGTTCTTC. This encodes CASKVSLNNEQFF.

The chain has TRBV30 and TRBJ2-1; D call uncertain. The CDR3 is made up of 12 amino acids. Germline V gene lookup returns CDR1 GTSNPN and CDR2 SVGIG (reference sequence). The V and J ends lost 5 bases and 12 bases respectively, with 17 bases between them. The CDR3 DNA follows: TGTGCCTGGGGCAACGAGTTTAGTGGGCAGTTCTTC. It translates to CAWGNEFSGQFF.

This clone rates as large. The rearrangement uses TRBV7-3 and TRBJ2-5; no reliable D call. The germline V gene has CDR1 SGHTA and CDR2 FQGTGA. This CDR3 is 16 amino acids long. The V gene lost 3 bases and the J gene lost 2 bases, with 16 bases spanning the gap. The CDR3 reads CASSFYGPTAQETQYF. CDR3 sequence (DNA): TGTGCCAGCAGCTTTTACGGCCCGACGGCGCAAGAGACCCAGTACTTC. Complete variable domain (other parts from reference TRBV7-3 and TRBJ2-5): GAGVSQTPSNKVTEKGKYVELRCDPISGHTALYWYRQSLGQGPEFLIYFQGTGAADDSGLPNDRFFAVRPEGSVSTLKIQRTERGDSAVYLCASSFYGPTAQETQYFGPGTRLLVL.

The V gene is TRBV6-5, the J gene TRBJ2-1; D may be TRBD2 (5 bases). The CDR3 spans 11 residues. Germline values: CDR1 MNHEY, CDR2 SVGAGI. The V gene lost 8 bases and the J gene lost 7 bases, with 9 bases spanning the gap. The CDR3 spells CASARGNEQFF. CDR3 sequence (DNA): TGTGCCAGCGCCCGGGGAAATGAGCAGTTCTTC.

This chain connects TRBV30 to TRBJ1-3; no clear D. The germline V and J ends were trimmed by 0 bases and 4 bases, with 16 bases remaining between them. The CDR3 sequence is 16 residues long. The germline CDR1 and CDR2 sequences are GTSNPN and SVGIG (reference sequence). The CDR3 nucleotides read TGTGCCTGGAGTGTACCGGGCCCCGCACCAGGAAACACCATATATTTT. It yields the protein CAWSVPGPAPGNTIYF. Based on the CDR3 plus reference TRBV30 and TRBJ1-3, the full variable domain is SQTIHQWPATLVQPVGSPLSLECTVEGTSNPNLYWYRQAAGRGLQLLFYSVGIGQISSEVPQNLSASRPQDRQFILSSKKLLLSDSGFYLCAWSVPGPAPGNTIYFGEGSWLTVV.

This clone is hyperexpanded by share. The chain is built from TRBV20-1 and TRBJ1-1; D gene unclear. V lost 0 bases and J lost 8, with 7 bases in between. This CDR3 has 11 amino acids. Germline-derived CDR1 and CDR2 are DFQATT and SNEGSKA (reference sequence). The CDR3 sequence is CSARDGREAFF. CDR3 coding DNA: TGCAGTGCTAGAGATGGGAGAGAAGCTTTCTTT.

In its sample, this clone was seen once. The chain recombines TRBV18 with TRBJ2-2, with D unclear. The V and J ends lost 4 bases and 0 bases respectively, with 9 bases between them. The CDR3 contains 15 residues. CDR1 and CDR2 (germline): KGHSH, LQKENI. In DNA form, the CDR3 reads TGTGCCAGCTCACAAGAGATTACGAACACCGGGGAGCTGTTTTTT. Its protein is CASSQEITNTGELFF.

This clone showed up just a few times. The chain combines TRBV5-1 with TRBJ1-5; the D is unclear. Trimming took off 2 bases at V and 1 base at J, with 4 bases between the two ends. The CDR3 contains 13 residues. Germline CDR1 SGHRS, CDR2 YFSETQ. CDR3 nucleotides: TGCGCCAGCAGCTTTGAGAGCAATCAGCCCCAGCATTTT. Translation: CASSFESNQPQHF.

The genes are TRBV10-1 and TRBJ1-3, with TRBD1 as a possible D gene (5 bases). V gave up 0 bases and J gave up 0 bases, with 15 bases separating them. Germline CDR1 WNHNN, CDR2 SYGVQD (reference sequence). This CDR3 comprises 18 residues. The CDR3 bases are TGCGCCAGCAGTGAGTCATGGTGGGGCAGACACTCTGGAAACACCATATATTTT. Translated, it gives CASSESWWGRHSGNTIYF.

The chain has TRBV30 and TRBJ1-4; D not resolved. The germline V and J ends were trimmed by 2 bases and 0 bases, with 13 bases remaining between them. Looked up from germline, CDR1 is GTSNPN and CDR2 is SVGIG (reference sequence). This CDR3 is built from 16 residues. The CDR3 loop reads CAWSSPPSATNEKLFF. CDR3 DNA: TGTGCCTGGAGTTCGCCTCCGTCAGCAACTAATGAAAAACTGTTTTTT.

The V call is TRBV6-6, the J call TRBJ2-2; no clear D. The CDR3 extends over 11 amino acids. V was cut by 5 bases and J by 3 bases, with 1 base left in between. Germline V gene data show CDR1 as MNHNY and CDR2 as SVGAGI (reference sequence). The CDR3, as DNA: TGTGCCAGCAGTCACACCGGGGAGCTGTTTTTT. It translates to CASSHTGELFF.

This clone was seen more than once but under ten times. The CDR3 here is CASSLKIGAMNTEAFF. The CDR3 DNA reads TGTGCCAGCAGCTTAAAGATCGGGGCCATGAACACTGAAGCTTTCTTT. The chain is built from TRBV7-9 and TRBJ1-1, with a possible D match to TRBD1 (5 bases). Germline lookup yields CDR1 SEHNR and CDR2 FQNEAQ (reference sequence). This CDR3 region has 16 residues. Trimming removed 2 bases at V and 0 bases at J, with 13 bases between.

The chain has TRBV4-3 and TRBJ1-1, with D possibly being TRBD1 (5 bases). Germline CDR1 and CDR2: LGHNA and YSLEER. This CDR3 is built from 18 residues. With 1 base removed from V and 2 bases from J, the gap between germline ends came to 20 bases. The CDR3 is CASSQGGGETAVNTEAFF. The CDR3 DNA is TGCGCCAGCAGCCAAGGGGGGGGAGAGACGGCGGTCAACACTGAAGCTTTCTTT.

The gene calls are TRBV7-3 and TRBJ1-2, with TRBD1 as a possible D gene (5 bases). The ends were cut back, 3 bases at V and 4 bases at J, with 9 bases in the middle. CDR3 size: 13 residues. The V gene's germline CDR1 is SGHTA and CDR2 FQGTGA. CDR3 bases: TGTGCCAGCAGCTTGGCCCAGGGCTATGGCTACACCTTC. Translated, it gives CASSLAQGYGYTF.